Below are 10 T cell receptor beta chains sequenced from a single sample in a study of response to subunit inactivated influenza vaccine. MiXCR, run by TCRdb on the RT-PCR reads, gives a single entry per CDR3 protein. The table shows fewer than 250,000 distinct CDR3 sequences, with over 13% occurring only once. The sequencing here drew on CD8+ T cells sorted from PBMCs, taken roughly 5 days after vaccination. The receptors here all came from a man between 50 and 59 years old who received an inactivated influenza vaccine.

This clonotype showed up many times. This sequence joins TRBV9 and TRBJ2-7; tentative D call: TRBD2 (6 bases). V was clipped by 4 bases and J by 6 bases, with 17 bases between them. Germline V gene data show CDR1 as SGDLS and CDR2 as YYNGEE. The CDR3 length is 14 residues. The CDR3 DNA follows: TGTGCCAGCAGCTATAACCTAAACGGGGGCGAGCAGTACTTC. It translates to CASSYNLNGGEQYF.

This clonotype was detected a few times. This chain connects TRBV6-5 to TRBJ1-3; D is ambiguous. The germline CDR1 and CDR2 sequences are MNHEY and SVGAGI. The CDR3 loop spans 16 amino acids. V was shortened by 6 bases and J by 0 bases, with 15 bases between the two germline ends. CDR3 coding DNA: TGTGCCAGCAGGGACTCAAGAATAAGCTCTGGAAACACCATATATTTT. Its protein is CASRDSRISSGNTIYF.

This sequence joins TRBV2 and TRBJ2-2; 9 nucleotides agree with TRBD2. V shed 3 bases and J 1 base; nucleotides not matched to a gene: 9. This CDR3 contains 18 residues. The germline V gene encodes CDR1 SNHLY and CDR2 FYNNEI. This chain's CDR3 is CASSDPGSGGLNTGELFF. The CDR3 nucleotides are TGTGCCAGCAGTGACCCGGGTAGCGGGGGATTGAACACCGGGGAGCTGTTTTTT.

The sample holds a few counts of this clonotype. The genes are TRBV6-2 or TRBV6-3 and TRBJ2-1; weak D call: TRBD2 (6 bases). Trimming took 0 bases from V and 5 from J, leaving 20 bases between them. This CDR3 has 18 amino acids. Germline V gives CDR1 MNHEY, CDR2 SVGEGT. The CDR3 sequence is CASSYSRLPGVLHNEQFF. The CDR3, as DNA: TGTGCCAGCAGTTACTCGAGGCTCCCGGGGGTCCTCCACAATGAGCAGTTCTTC.

V gene TRBV28 combines with J gene TRBJ1-5, with 7 bases lining up with TRBD1. The germline V gene has CDR1 MDHEN and CDR2 SYDVKM. This CDR3 contains 16 residues. V lost 5 bases to trimming and J lost 3 bases; unmatched junction nucleotides: 10. The CDR3 DNA sequence: TGTGCCAGCAGTGCGCACCAGGGGGATATCAATCAGCCCCAGCATTTT. Its protein product is CASSAHQGDINQPQHF.

This clonotype was counted at least ten times. V is TRBV24-1 and J is TRBJ2-7; maybe TRBD2 (6 bases). Germline V gene sequence: CDR1 KGHDR, CDR2 SFDVKD. Trimming took off 5 bases at V and 6 bases at J, with 7 bases between the two ends. The CDR3 covers 11 residues. CDR3 region: CATSVGGEQYF. The CDR3 DNA follows: TGTGCCACCAGTGTGGGGGGCGAGCAGTACTTC.

This clonotype was recorded many times. The chain uses TRBV29-1 and TRBJ1-1; D gene ambiguous. CDR3 length: 16 amino acids. CDR1 is SQVTM, CDR2 ANQGSEA, per germline. V was pared by 4 bases and J by 7 bases, with 25 bases between. The DNA of the CDR3 is TGCAGCGTTGGAACAACGGACGGATTTAAAGGTGTTGAAGCTTTCTTT. This translates into CSVGTTDGFKGVEAFF.

This clonotype was detected a few times. CDR3 DNA sequence: TGTGCCAGCAGACTAGCGGGAGGAATGGAGTTCTTC. This translates into CASRLAGGMEFF. The gene calls are TRBV12-3 or TRBV12-4 and TRBJ2-1; 12 positions agree with TRBD2. This CDR3 spans 12 amino acids. The junction had 5 bases not matched to a gene; V was cut back by 6 bases and J by 14 bases.

This chain connects TRBV28 to TRBJ2-7; TRBD1 matches at 9 bases. V lost 5 bases, J lost 6 bases, and 11 bases stayed unmatched. CDR1 is MDHEN and CDR2 is SYDVKM in the germline V gene. The CDR3 has 15 amino acids. The CDR3 DNA is TGTGCCAGCAGTCCATACAGGGGGCAGCCCGGCGAGCAGTACTTC. Amino acid sequence: CASSPYRGQPGEQYF. The full variable domain, in which reference TRBV28 and TRBJ2-7 provide the parts outside the CDR3, is DVKVTQSSRYLVKRTGEKVFLECVQDMDHENMFWYRQDPGLGLRLIYFSYDVKMKEKGDIPEGYSVSREKKERFSLILESASTNQTSMYLCASSPYRGQPGEQYFGPGTRLTVT.

This clonotype occurred a few times. This may come from a read error, since a much larger clone is one base off. V usage is TRBV12-3 or TRBV12-4 and J usage is TRBJ2-1; D is perhaps TRBD2 (6 bases). V was trimmed by 4 bases and J by 4 bases, leaving 8 bases between them. This CDR3 is 13 amino acids long. CDR3 loop: CASSYAGYNEQFF. The CDR3, as DNA: TGTGCCAGCAGTTACGCGGGGTACAATGAGCAGTTCTTC.